This T cell receptor beta chain was sequenced in a study of cytomegalovirus exposure and HLA in healthy donors. There are a few counts of this clone. What it binds is not known. Both 60 Vbeta primers and 13 Jbeta primers went into the PCR. Sequencing was performed with immunoSEQ multiplex PCR; in TCRdb, only in-frame clones are kept and a portion is missing. The table lists approximately 82,000 clones, 10% of them singletons. Study results and limitations: Later on, a genetic analysis was performed. It linked a missense variant in DCLRE1C with V- and J-gene trimming of TCR beta. HLA alleles showed associations with about 17,000 TCR beta sequences in a later analysis, at a 0.05 false discovery rate.

This clonotype was sampled from a man between 60 and 75 years old in good health and CMV-seropositive. The sequenced material came from PBMCs.

DNA of the CDR3: TGTGCCAGCTCACCCGGGACAGGGAACAATGAGCAGTTCTTC. Its translation: CASSPGTGNNEQFF. The rearrangement links TRBV18 to TRBJ2-1; 9 nucleotides align to TRBD1. Germline values: CDR1 KGHSH, CDR2 LQKENI. J gave up 5 bases and V 3 bases, and 2 bases lay outside the gene matches. There are 14 residues in the CDR3.